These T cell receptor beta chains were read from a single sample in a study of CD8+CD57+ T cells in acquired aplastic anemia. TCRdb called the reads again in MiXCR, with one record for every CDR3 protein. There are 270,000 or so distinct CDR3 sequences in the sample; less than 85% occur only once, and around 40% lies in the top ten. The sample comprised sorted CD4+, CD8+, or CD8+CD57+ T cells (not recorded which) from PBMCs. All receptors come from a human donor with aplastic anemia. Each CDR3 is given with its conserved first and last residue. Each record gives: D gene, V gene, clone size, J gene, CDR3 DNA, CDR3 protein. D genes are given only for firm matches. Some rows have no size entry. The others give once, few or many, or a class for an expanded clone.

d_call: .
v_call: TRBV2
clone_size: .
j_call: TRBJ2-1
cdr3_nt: TGTGCCAGCAGGGAGGGGGGCACAAACGGTCAGGATGAGCAGTTCTTC
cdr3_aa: CASREGGTNGQDEQFF

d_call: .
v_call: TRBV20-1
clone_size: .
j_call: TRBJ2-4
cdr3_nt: TGCAGTGCCAGTAGTGCGGATACTCTAGCCAAAACCATTCAGTACTTC
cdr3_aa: CSASSADTLAKTIQYF

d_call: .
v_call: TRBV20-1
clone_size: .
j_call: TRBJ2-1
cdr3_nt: TGCAGTGCCAGCAGTGATGGGGGGATCCATGAGCAGTTCTTC
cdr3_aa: CSASSDGGIHEQFF

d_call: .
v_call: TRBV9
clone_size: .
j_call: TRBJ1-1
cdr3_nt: TGTGCCAGCAGCGTACAGGGGATCGGGGAGACCCAGTCTTTCTTT
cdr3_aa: CASSVQGIGETQSFF

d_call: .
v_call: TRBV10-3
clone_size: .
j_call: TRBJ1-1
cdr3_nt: TGTGCCATCAAAGGGCTAGACTTGAACACCGAAGCTTTCTTT
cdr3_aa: CAIKGLDLNTEAFF

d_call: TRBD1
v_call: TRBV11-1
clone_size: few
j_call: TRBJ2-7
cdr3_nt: TGTGCCAGCAGCTTAGACAGGGGGCGTAGCTACGAGCAGTACTTC
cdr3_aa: CASSLDRGRSYEQYF

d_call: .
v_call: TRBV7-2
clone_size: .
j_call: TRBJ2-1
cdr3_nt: TGCGCCTGCAGCTTGGATCCAGGTGGGCTTAAGCAGTTCTTC
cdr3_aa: CACSLDPGGLKQFF

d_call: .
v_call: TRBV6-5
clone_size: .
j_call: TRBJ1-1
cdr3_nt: TGTGCCAGCAGTTACTCGACGGAGAGGGTGAACACTGAAGCTTTCTTT
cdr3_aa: CASSYSTERVNTEAFF

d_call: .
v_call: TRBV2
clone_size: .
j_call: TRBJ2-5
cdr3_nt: TGTGCCAGCAGGCGGTCTAGTAGGAACCGTCGGGAGCATTCCGAGGACTTC
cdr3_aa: CASRRSSRNRREHSEDF

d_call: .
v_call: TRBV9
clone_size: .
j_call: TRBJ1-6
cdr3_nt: TGTGCCAGCAGTGAGGACAGAAATAATTCACCCCAGCACTTT
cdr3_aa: CASSEDRNNSPQHF

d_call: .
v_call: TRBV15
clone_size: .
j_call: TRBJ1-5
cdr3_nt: TGTGCCACCAGCAGCTCCCAGGGAGGGGATCAGCCCCAGCATTTT
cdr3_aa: CATSSSQGGDQPQHF

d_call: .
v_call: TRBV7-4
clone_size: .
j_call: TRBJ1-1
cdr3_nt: TGTGCCAGCAGCTTTGGCCATCATGAGGCGGCTGAAGCTTTCTTT
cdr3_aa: CASSFGHHEAAEAFF

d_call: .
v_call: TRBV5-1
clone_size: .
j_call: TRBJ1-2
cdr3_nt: TGCGCCAGCAGCTTGTTGGCAGGGGCAAACGTATATGGCTACACCTTC
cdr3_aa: CASSLLAGANVYGYTF

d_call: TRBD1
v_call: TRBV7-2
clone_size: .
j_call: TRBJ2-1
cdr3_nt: TGTGCCAGCAGCTTAGGACAGGGGGCAAATGAGCAGTTCTTC
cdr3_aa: CASSLGQGANEQFF

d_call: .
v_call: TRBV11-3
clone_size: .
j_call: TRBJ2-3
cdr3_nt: TGTGCCAGCACCGGACAGCTGGCGGCAGATACGCAGTATTTT
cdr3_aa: CASTGQLAADTQYF

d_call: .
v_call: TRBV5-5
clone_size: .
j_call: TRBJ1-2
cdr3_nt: TGTGCCAGCAGCTTGGCCAGAAGCGCCGACTATGGCTACACCTTC
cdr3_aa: CASSLARSADYGYTF

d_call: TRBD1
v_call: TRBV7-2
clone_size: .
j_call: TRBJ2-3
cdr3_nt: TGTGCCAGCAGCTTAACAGGGGGCCCCGACTATCACTACTTT
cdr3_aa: CASSLTGGPDYHYF